This T cell receptor beta chain stems from a study of T cell repertoires in cytomegalovirus infection. Study details: A matching HLA type, together with CMV infection, was signaled by public TCR beta signatures. Study-wide points: People with CMV and the relevant HLA were identified by cumulative public TCR beta family frequency. In two of eight donors, the top clonotype was HLA-C-restricted CMV-specific.

This clonotype was seen repeatedly, ten times or more. Its antigen is unknown. TCRdb analysed the reads with MiXCR anew, one entry per CDR3 protein. The profile shows about 240,000 distinct CDR3 sequences, around 12% of them singletons. The length of the CDR3 is 16 residues. Trimming at V came to 3 bases and at J to 11 bases, leaving 15 bases not matched to a gene. Germline V gene lookup returns CDR1 MDHEN and CDR2 SYDVKM. V and J are TRBV28 and TRBJ1-4, with 7 nucleotides matching TRBD1. Sequences were obtained from PBMCs. The sequence derives from a human donor in good health (CMV status not recorded). Some clones in this sample may be carry-over from other donors' samples. The CDR3 reads CASSLGQTTHARKLFF. CDR3 nucleotides: TGTGCCAGCAGTTTGGGACAGACCACCCACGCCCGGAAACTGTTTTTT.